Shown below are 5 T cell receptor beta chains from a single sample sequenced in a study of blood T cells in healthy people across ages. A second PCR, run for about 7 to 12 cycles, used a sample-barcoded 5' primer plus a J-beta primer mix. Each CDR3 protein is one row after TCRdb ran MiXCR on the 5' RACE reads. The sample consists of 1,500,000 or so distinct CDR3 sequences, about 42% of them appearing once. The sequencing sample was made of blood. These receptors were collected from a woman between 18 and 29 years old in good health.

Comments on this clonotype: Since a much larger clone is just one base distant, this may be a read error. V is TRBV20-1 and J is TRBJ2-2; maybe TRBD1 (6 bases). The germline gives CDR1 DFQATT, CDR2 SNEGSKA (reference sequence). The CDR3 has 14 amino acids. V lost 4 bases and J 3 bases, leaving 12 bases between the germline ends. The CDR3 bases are TGCAGTGCTAATCGGGGACAAGACACCGGGGAGCTGTTTTTT. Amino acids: CSANRGQDTGELFF.

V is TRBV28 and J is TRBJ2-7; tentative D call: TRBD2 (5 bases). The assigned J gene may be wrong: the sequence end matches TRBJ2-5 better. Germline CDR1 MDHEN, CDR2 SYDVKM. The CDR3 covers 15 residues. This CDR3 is CASSLGGRVVETQYF. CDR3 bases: TGTGCCAGCAGTTTAGGTGGGAGAGTTGTTGAGACCCAGTACTTC.

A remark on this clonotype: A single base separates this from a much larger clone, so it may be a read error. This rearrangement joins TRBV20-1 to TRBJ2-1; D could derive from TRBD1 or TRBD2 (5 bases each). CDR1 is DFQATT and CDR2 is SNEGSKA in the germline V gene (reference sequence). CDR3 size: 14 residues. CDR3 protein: CSTRSGLGYNEQFF. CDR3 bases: TGCAGTACTAGATCAGGGCTCGGCTACAATGAGCAGTTCTTC.

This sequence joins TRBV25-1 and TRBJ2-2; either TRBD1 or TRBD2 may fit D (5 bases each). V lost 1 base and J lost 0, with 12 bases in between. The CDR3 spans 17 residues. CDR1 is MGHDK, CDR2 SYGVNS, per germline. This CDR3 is CASSESSGAANTGELFF. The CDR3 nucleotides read TGTGCCAGCAGTGAATCCTCCGGGGCCGCGAACACCGGGGAGCTGTTTTTT.

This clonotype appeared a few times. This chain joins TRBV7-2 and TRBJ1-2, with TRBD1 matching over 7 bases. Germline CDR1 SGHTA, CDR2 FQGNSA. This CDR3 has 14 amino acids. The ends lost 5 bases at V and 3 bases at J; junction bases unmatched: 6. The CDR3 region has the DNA TGTGCCAGCAGCCTCTTTGGGACAGACTATGGCTACACCTTC. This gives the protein CASSLFGTDYGYTF.